This TCR beta chain was identified in a study of T-cell memory formation after mild COVID-19. Study-wide context: The study found TCR clusters largely donor specific. General study points: Clones that shrank (day 15 to 85) were balanced CD4/CD8, whereas later expanders leaned CD4+.

Barcoded TCR alpha and TCR beta cDNA libraries with UMIs came from 5'RACE using constant-segment primers. TCRdb processed the 5' RACE reads anew with MiXCR; each CDR3 protein has one entry. The table includes 350,000 or so distinct CDR3 sequences, 13% detected once. In regard to this clonotype: Its cognate antigen is unknown.

This CDR3 contains 17 residues. Losses at the gene ends were 5 bases for V and 7 bases for J; bases not matched to a gene: 14. In germline, CDR1 is SGHVS, CDR2 FQNEAQ. The receptor comes from a man aged 18-30 years who had mild COVID-19 (a few samples of this study predate the infection). Cell type and time point are not known. Source material: PBMCs or a T cell subset sorted from them (not recorded which). V and J are TRBV7-8 and TRBJ1-5; TRBD1 matches 10 bases. CDR3 residues: CASSEGPGTGVGQPQHF. The CDR3 DNA reads TGTGCCAGCAGCGAGGGTCCCGGGACAGGGGTTGGACAGCCCCAGCATTTT. Together with reference TRBV7-8 and TRBJ1-5, the CDR3 gives the full variable domain: GAGVSQSPRYKVAKRGQDVALRCDPISGHVSLFWYQQALGQGPEFLTYFQNEAQLDKSGLPSDRFFAERPEGSVSTLKIQRTQQEDSAVYLCASSEGPGTGVGQPQHFGDGTRLSIL.